This TCR beta chain is drawn from a study of blood T cell repertoires in COVID-19. TCRdb's table, derived via immunoSEQ multiplex PCR, lists solely in-frame clones and lacks some. The profile covers under 300,000 clones, with around 87% appearing a single time and around 1.9% taken by the ten largest. Germline-derived CDR1 and CDR2 are PRHDT and FYEKMQ (reference sequence). The CDR3 length is 13 residues. The ends lost 5 bases at V and 7 bases at J; junction bases unmatched: 5. This TCR derives from a woman aged 55-70 years with COVID-19, enrolled during active disease. What was sequenced was peripheral blood. This sequence joins TRBV13 and TRBJ1-2, with TRBD1 matching over 9 bases. The CDR3 here is CASSTYRGPGYTF. The DNA for the CDR3 is TGTGCCAGCAGCACCTACAGGGGGCCTGGCTACACCTTC.